These 32 T cell receptor beta chains originate from one sample sequenced in a study of T cell changes during pregnancy in multiple sclerosis. Only in-frame clones appear in the TCRdb table, and some are missing; sequencing was by immunoSEQ multiplex PCR. The data contain tens of thousands of clones, roughly 92% of them seen just once; the ten biggest clones take up less than 2%. The specimen comprised peripheral blood, sampled in the second trimester of pregnancy. The receptors stem from a female donor with multiple sclerosis, enrolled in a pregnancy study.

The chain links TRBV5-4 to TRBJ2-1; 7 bases align to TRBD1. CDR1 is SGHNT, CDR2 YYREEE, per germline (reference sequence). Trimming cost V 2 bases and J 3 bases; bases outside gene matches: 5. The CDR3 sequence is 15 residues long. The CDR3, as DNA: TGTGCCAGCAGCTTAGCCGGGACAGTCTACAATGAGCAGTTCTTC. It translates to CASSLAGTVYNEQFF.

The V gene is TRBV6-5, the J gene TRBJ2-1; TRBD2 aligns across 7 bases. Germline V gives CDR1 MNHEY, CDR2 SVGAGI. With 1 base clipped from V and 1 base from J, the junction kept 1 base outside the gene matches. The CDR3 sequence is 15 residues long. For the CDR3, the DNA is TGTGCCAGCAGTTACTGGGGGGGGTCCTACAATGAGCAGTTCTTC. Protein: CASSYWGGSYNEQFF.

The count of this clone is one. The genes are TRBV5-4 and TRBJ2-1; 9 bases match TRBD2. This CDR3 is built from 16 residues. CDR1 and CDR2 (germline): SGHNT, YYREEE (reference sequence). V dropped 4 bases and J dropped 0; count of bases not matched to a gene: 5. CDR3 in DNA: TGTGCCAGCAGCGGGAGCGGGGGGAGCTCCTACAATGAGCAGTTCTTC. Its translation: CASSGSGGSSYNEQFF.

The V call is TRBV4-1, the J call TRBJ2-5, with 8 bases that match TRBD1. Germline-derived CDR1 and CDR2 are MGHRA and YSYEKL. The V and J ends lost 0 bases and 3 bases, in that order; junction bases with no gene match: 3. The CDR3 covers 15 residues. The CDR3 DNA follows: TGCGCCAGCAGCCAAGATTGGACAGGGAAAGAGACCCAGTACTTC. This codes for CASSQDWTGKETQYF.

V gene TRBV25-1 combines with J gene TRBJ2-2, with TRBD2 matching 7 bases. Trimming took 7 bases from V and 6 from J; bases not matched to a gene: 8. Germline-derived CDR1 and CDR2 are MGHDK and SYGVNS. The CDR3 runs to 14 residues. The chain's CDR3 is CASIGLEGAGELFF. In DNA, the CDR3 is TGTGCCAGCATTGGACTAGAAGGGGCCGGGGAGCTGTTTTTT.

V and J are TRBV30 and TRBJ1-2; D unclear. The CDR3 is 14 amino acids. Germline loops: CDR1 GTSNPN, CDR2 SVGIG (reference sequence). Trimming cost V 0 bases and J 6 bases, with 14 bases left between them. The CDR3 reads CAWSVGTIQDGYTF. In DNA, the CDR3 is TGTGCCTGGAGTGTCGGCACGATCCAGGATGGCTACACCTTC.

J is TRBJ1-5 and V is TRBV6-5, with 8 bases lining up with TRBD1. Trimming cost V 6 bases and J 4 bases; bases outside gene matches: 5. This CDR3 comprises 14 residues. Germline assignment: CDR1 MNHEY and CDR2 SVGAGI. The DNA of the CDR3 is TGTGCCAGCAGACTGAACAGGGGGAATCAGCCCCAGCATTTT. Translating gives CASRLNRGNQPQHF.

The chain employs TRBV6-6 and TRBJ1-2, with TRBD1 as a possible D gene (6 bases). V was pared by 2 bases and J by 5 bases, with 15 bases between. The CDR3 sequence is 15 residues long. Germline V gives CDR1 MNHNY, CDR2 SVGAGI (reference sequence). CDR3 amino acids: CASSYGGRPDYGYTF. CDR3 in DNA: TGTGCCAGCAGTTACGGGGGCCGACCCGATTATGGCTACACCTTC.

The chain has TRBV30 and TRBJ2-2, with TRBD2 identical over 13 bases. Germline CDR1 is GTSNPN and CDR2 is SVGIG (reference sequence). Trimming cost V 3 bases and J 5 bases; bases outside gene matches: 0. The CDR3 spans 14 residues. The CDR3 region has the DNA TGTGCCTGGAGACTAGCGGGGGGGACCGGGGAGCTGTTTTTT. Translated, it gives CAWRLAGGTGELFF.

The CDR3 region is CASSLGGGNEQFF. CDR3 in DNA: TGTGCCAGCAGCTTGGGCGGAGGGAATGAGCAGTTCTTC. The rearrangement links TRBV11-3 to TRBJ2-1, with D perhaps TRBD2 (6 bases). Germline CDR1 SGHNT, CDR2 YENEEA. The CDR3 spans 13 residues. V was trimmed by 3 bases and J by 7 bases, leaving 10 bases between them.

V and J are TRBV6-5 and TRBJ2-7; 11 bases agree with TRBD2. J gave up 4 bases and V 4 bases, and 9 bases lay outside the gene matches. Germline values: CDR1 MNHEY, CDR2 SVGAGI. The CDR3 spans 16 residues. CDR3 sequence reads: CASSSPIAGGGYEQYF. The CDR3 DNA is TGTGCCAGCAGTTCGCCTATAGCGGGGGGGGGATACGAGCAGTACTTC.

The sample holds one count of this clone. The V gene is TRBV29-1, the J gene TRBJ1-2; D is perhaps TRBD1 (6 bases). Germline V CDR1 and CDR2: SQVTM, ANQGSEA. V lost 5 bases to trimming and J lost 6 bases, with 13 bases between them. This CDR3 comprises 12 residues. CDR3 protein: CSVWGGGDGYTF. The CDR3 DNA reads TGCAGCGTTTGGGGAGGGGGGGATGGCTACACCTTC.

This chain connects TRBV28 to TRBJ2-5, with 14 positions matching TRBD2. Germline CDR1 reads MDHEN; CDR2 reads SYDVKM. The CDR3 is 17 amino acids. Unmatched junction bases numbered 5, after V lost 5 bases and J lost 0 bases. CDR3 in DNA: TGTGCCAGCAGTGATCGACTAGCGGGAGGGGACCAAGAGACCCAGTACTTC. Protein product: CASSDRLAGGDQETQYF.

The chain recombines TRBV6-6 with TRBJ2-7, with TRBD1 matching 11 bases. CDR3 size: 14 residues. V lost 6 bases, J lost 7 bases, and 8 bases stayed unmatched. Germline CDR1 and CDR2: MNHNY and SVGAGI (reference sequence). CDR3 nucleotide sequence: TGTGCCAGCAGACGTGGACAGGGGGCTCTGGAGCAGTACTTC. The encoded protein is CASRRGQGALEQYF.

The chain uses TRBV27 and TRBJ1-5, with D tentatively TRBD1 (6 bases). V dropped 1 base and J dropped 5 bases, with 15 bases sitting between them. CDR3 size: 16 residues. Germline V gene data show CDR1 as MNHEY and CDR2 as SMNVEV (reference sequence). In DNA form, the CDR3 reads TGTGCCAGCAGTTTATTTGGGGGGGCAGGGGATCAGCCCCAGCATTTT. As protein: CASSLFGGAGDQPQHF.

The CDR3 coding sequence is TGTGCCAGCAGCGTTCAACCGGGCGGGACAGCCTCTGGAAACACCATATATTTT. This codes for CASSVQPGGTASGNTIYF. V and J are TRBV9 and TRBJ1-3; the match to TRBD1 covers 7 bases. The CDR3 has 18 amino acids. From germline, CDR1 is SGDLS and CDR2 YYNGEE. J lost 0 bases, V lost 2 bases, and 11 bases had no gene match.

The chain links TRBV5-1 to TRBJ2-1, with 12 bases that match TRBD2. J lost 1 base, V lost 0 bases, and 5 bases had no gene match. The CDR3 extends over 18 amino acids. CDR1 is SGHRS and CDR2 is YFSETQ in the germline V gene. The chain's CDR3 is CASSLGLAGGRSYNEQFF. CDR3 DNA sequence: TGCGCCAGCAGCTTGGGGCTAGCGGGGGGGCGATCCTACAATGAGCAGTTCTTC. Full variable domain (rest looked up from reference TRBV5-1 and TRBJ2-1): KAGVTQTPRYLIKTRGQQVTLSCSPISGHRSVSWYQQTPGQGLQFLFEYFSETQRNKGNFPGRFSGRQFSNSRSEMNVSTLELGDSALYLCASSLGLAGGRSYNEQFFGPGTRLTVL.

The chain combines TRBV19 with TRBJ2-7, with TRBD1 identical over 8 bases. The germline gives CDR1 LNHDA, CDR2 SQIVND (reference sequence). CDR3 size: 15 residues. V dropped 6 bases and J dropped 0; count of bases not matched to a gene: 7. The CDR3 sequence is CASRRTGQSSYEQYF. The CDR3 DNA is TGTGCCAGTAGGCGGACAGGGCAAAGCTCCTACGAGCAGTACTTC.

The chain is built from TRBV9 and TRBJ2-1, with 9 bases aligning to TRBD2. This CDR3 spans 13 amino acids. In germline, CDR1 is SGDLS, CDR2 YYNGEE. Trimming cost V 2 bases and J 10 bases; bases outside gene matches: 4. In DNA, the CDR3 is TGTGCCAGCAGCGTGAGCGGGGGGCTAGAGCAGTTCTTC. This translates into CASSVSGGLEQFF.

The rearrangement links TRBV28 to TRBJ2-7, with 12 bases lining up with TRBD2. The germline V gene has CDR1 MDHEN and CDR2 SYDVKM. The junction had 4 bases not matched to a gene; V was cut back by 4 bases and J by 3 bases. The CDR3 loop spans 15 amino acids. This CDR3 is CASSSLAGGVYEQYF. CDR3 coding DNA: TGTGCCAGCAGTTCCCTAGCGGGAGGGGTCTACGAGCAGTACTTC.

The J gene is TRBJ1-5, the V gene TRBV28, with D tentatively TRBD1 (6 bases). V lost 3 bases and J lost 2, with 14 bases in between. The CDR3 totals 16 residues. Germline loops: CDR1 MDHEN, CDR2 SYDVKM. CDR3 DNA: TGTGCCAGCAGTTTCTACAGGGAAGGGGGCAATCAGCCCCAGCATTTT. This encodes CASSFYREGGNQPQHF.

This clone was found once. This sequence joins TRBV5-1 and TRBJ1-1, with TRBD1 matching 8 bases. The J segment lost 0 bases and the V segment lost 4 bases, leaving 5 bases of the junction unmatched. The CDR3 contains 15 residues. Germline V gene sequence: CDR1 SGHRS, CDR2 YFSETQ. The DNA of the CDR3 is TGCGCCAGCAGCCCTCGGACAGGGCTGAACACTGAAGCTTTCTTT. This codes for CASSPRTGLNTEAFF. The full variable domain, in which reference TRBV5-1 and TRBJ1-1 provide the parts outside the CDR3, is KAGVTQTPRYLIKTRGQQVTLSCSPISGHRSVSWYQQTPGQGLQFLFEYFSETQRNKGNFPGRFSGRQFSNSRSEMNVSTLELGDSALYLCASSPRTGLNTEAFFGQGTRLTVV.

The chain employs TRBV10-2 and TRBJ1-4; 8 bases agree with TRBD1. After removal of 9 bases from V and 9 bases from J, the junction contained 21 bases not matched to a gene. Germline CDR1 and CDR2: WSHSY and SAAADI. This CDR3 contains 17 residues. In DNA, the CDR3 is TGCGCCAGTACGAGCCCTTTCTTGGGACAGGACTTGCAAAAACTGTTTTTT. Translation: CASTSPFLGQDLQKLFF.

CDR3 in amino acids: CASRTTSGGRQYF. CDR3 DNA sequence: TGTGCCAGTAGAACAACAAGTGGGGGCCGCCAGTACTTC. J is TRBJ2-7 and V is TRBV6-1; TRBD1 might be the D (6 bases). Trimming removed 9 bases from V and 10 bases from J, with 22 bases in between. Germline V gene lookup returns CDR1 MNHNS and CDR2 SASEGT. The CDR3 consists of 13 residues.

This clone was seen only once. In DNA, the CDR3 is TGTGCCAGCAGCTCTCGGGGTCCCTATGGCTACACCTTC. Its translation is CASSSRGPYGYTF. V is TRBV5-6 and J is TRBJ1-2; D gene unclear. The CDR3 length is 13 residues. Germline CDR1 reads SGHDT; CDR2 reads YYEEEE. V was clipped by 3 bases and J by 4 bases, with 10 bases between them.

This chain connects TRBV5-5 to TRBJ2-7; D gene ambiguous. The germline V and J ends were trimmed by 2 bases and 6 bases, with 12 bases remaining between them. Germline CDR1 reads SGHKS; CDR2 reads YYEKEE (reference sequence). The CDR3 is 13 residues long. CDR3 sequence: CASSLYDTSEQYF. CDR3 coding DNA: TGTGCCAGCAGCTTATATGACACCTCCGAGCAGTACTTC.

The chain recombines TRBV11-2 with TRBJ2-1; D might be TRBD2 (5 bases). Germline V gene data show CDR1 as SGHAT and CDR2 as FQNNGV. This CDR3 is 14 amino acids long. Trimming shortened V by 3 bases and J by 2 bases, and 8 bases separated the two germline ends. CDR3 coding DNA: TGTGCCAGCAGCTTCGGGATCCCCTACAATGAGCAGTTCTTC. Translation: CASSFGIPYNEQFF.

The chain couples TRBV5-1 to TRBJ2-7, with D tentatively TRBD1 (6 bases). The germline V and J ends were trimmed by 0 bases and 3 bases, with 10 bases remaining between them. Per the germline V gene, CDR1 is SGHRS and CDR2 is YFSETQ. This CDR3 spans 14 amino acids. The CDR3 DNA sequence: TGCGCCAGCAGCTTGGAGGGGACACTCTACGAGCAGTACTTC. Translated: CASSLEGTLYEQYF. The variable domain in full, with the rest retrieved from reference TRBV5-1 and TRBJ2-7, is KAGVTQTPRYLIKTRGQQVTLSCSPISGHRSVSWYQQTPGQGLQFLFEYFSETQRNKGNFPGRFSGRQFSNSRSEMNVSTLELGDSALYLCASSLEGTLYEQYFGPGTRLTVT.

The rearrangement joins TRBV11-2 to TRBJ2-7; 12 nucleotides agree with TRBD1. J lost 7 bases, V lost 6 bases, and 10 bases had no gene match. Germline values: CDR1 SGHAT, CDR2 FQNNGV. The CDR3 is 15 residues long. CDR3: CASRTGTGGAGEQYF. The CDR3 region has the DNA TGTGCCAGCAGAACCGGGACAGGGGGCGCGGGGGAGCAGTACTTC. Full variable domain (missing parts from reference TRBV11-2 and TRBJ2-7): EAGVAQSPRYKIIEKRQSVAFWCNPISGHATLYWYQQILGQGPKLLIQFQNNGVVDDSQLPKDRFSAERLKGVDSTLKIQPAKLEDSAVYLCASRTGTGGAGEQYFGPGTRLTVT.

The V gene is TRBV6-1, the J gene TRBJ1-2, with 7 bases lining up with TRBD1. This CDR3 has 14 amino acids. Germline CDR1 is MNHNS and CDR2 is SASEGT. J was trimmed by 0 bases and V by 5 bases; bases with no gene match: 3. The CDR3 DNA follows: TGTGCCAGCAGTCGGGACAGTACTAACTATGGCTACACCTTC. This translates into CASSRDSTNYGYTF.

This clone was recorded a few times. The gene calls are TRBV11-2 and TRBJ2-7; D possibly corresponds to TRBD2 (6 bases). Germline CDR1 and CDR2: SGHAT and FQNNGV. Between the trimmed V and J ends, which lost 5 bases and 3 bases, there was a span of 14 bases. The CDR3 runs to 14 residues. CDR3 in DNA: TGTGCCAGCAGCCAGCCAGGAGGGGACTACGAGCAGTACTTC. Residues: CASSQPGGDYEQYF.

The chain is built from TRBV9 and TRBJ2-1; possibly TRBD1 for D (5 bases). CDR3 length equals 16 residues. The germline gives CDR1 SGDLS, CDR2 YYNGEE. V shed 2 bases and J shed 10 bases, with 22 bases lying between them. The CDR3, as DNA: TGTGCCAGCAGCGTTCAGGGTGGTTCCAATTCAGGAGAGCAGTTCTTC. This encodes CASSVQGGSNSGEQFF.